Following are 17 T cell receptor beta chains from one sample sequenced in a study of blood T cell repertoires in COVID-19. The table came from immunoSEQ multiplex PCR; TCRdb's copy has only in-frame clones and leaves some out. The sample consists of roughly 170,000 clones, over 80% of them appearing once. The sequencing sample was made of PBMCs or T cells enriched from blood (not recorded which). The receptor set was obtained from a woman aged 45-65 years who had recovered from COVID-19.

The chain is built from TRBV6-6 and TRBJ2-1, with 10 bases matching TRBD1. This CDR3 has 16 amino acids. V shed 0 bases, J shed 4 bases, and the junction held 3 bases outside the gene matches. Germline V gene data show CDR1 as MNHNY and CDR2 as SVGAGI (reference sequence). CDR3 bases: TGTGCCAGCAGTTACTCAGTGGGACAGGGGTACAATGAGCAGTTCTTC. Amino acid sequence: CASSYSVGQGYNEQFF.

The V call is TRBV14, the J call TRBJ1-6; D is possibly TRBD1 (6 bases). This CDR3 is built from 14 residues. Trimming took 7 bases from V and 5 from J, leaving 12 bases between them. The V gene's germline CDR1 is SGHDN and CDR2 FVKESK. CDR3 protein: CASITGKDNSPLHF. Written as DNA, the CDR3 is TGTGCCAGCATTACAGGGAAGGATAATTCACCCCTCCACTTT. The full variable domain, its missing parts supplied by reference TRBV14 and TRBJ1-6, is EAGVTQFPSHSVIEKGQTVTLRCDPISGHDNLYWYRRVMGKEIKFLLHFVKESKQDESGMPNNRFLAERTGGTYSTLKVQPAELEDSGVYFCASITGKDNSPLHFGNGTRLTVT.

This chain's CDR3 is CASSETAGGDTGELFF. The CDR3 DNA is TGTGCCAGCAGTGAAACGGCGGGGGGCGACACCGGGGAGCTGTTTTTT. This chain links TRBV6-1 with TRBJ2-2; 8 bases align to TRBD2. The CDR3 length is 16 residues. With V trimmed by 2 bases and J by 3 bases, 5 bases remained unmatched. Germline lookup yields CDR1 MNHNS and CDR2 SASEGT.

The rearrangement links TRBV7-8 to TRBJ2-7, with a weak D call TRBD2 (6 bases). The CDR3 totals 16 residues. The ends were cut back, 5 bases at V and 2 bases at J, with 19 bases in the middle. Germline V CDR1 and CDR2: SGHVS, FQNEAQ. CDR3 nucleotides: TGTGCCAGCAGCCCCCCCCGGCGGGGAGATACCTACGAGCAGTACGTC. This encodes CASSPPRRGDTYEQYV.

The chain combines TRBV11-2 with TRBJ1-6, with 8 bases identical to TRBD1. Germline lookup yields CDR1 SGHAT and CDR2 FQNNGV. The V and J ends lost 6 bases and 11 bases, in that order; junction bases with no gene match: 6. The CDR3 sequence is 13 residues long. The CDR3 spells CASSWTGYPPLHF. The CDR3 region has the DNA TGTGCCAGCAGTTGGACAGGGTATCCACCCCTCCACTTT.

This sequence joins TRBV2 and TRBJ2-1; D is perhaps TRBD2 (6 bases). V lost 5 bases, J lost 10 bases, and 18 bases lay in between. The CDR3 extends over 14 amino acids. CDR1 is SNHLY and CDR2 is FYNNEI in the germline V gene. The CDR3 protein is CASSPGRERDEQFF. Here the CDR3 DNA reads TGTGCCAGCAGTCCAGGACGGGAGAGGGACGAGCAGTTCTTC.

V and J are TRBV6-2 or TRBV6-3 and TRBJ1-1; D unclear. CDR3 size: 15 residues. V lost 6 bases to trimming and J lost 3 bases, with 17 bases between them. Germline CDR1 and CDR2: MNHEY and SVGEGT. The CDR3, as DNA: TGTGCCAGCAGCCGAGGCTCCCGGAGGGACACTGAAGCTTTCTTT. This gives the protein CASSRGSRRDTEAFF.

Only a few counts were recorded for this clone. The V and J genes are TRBV23-1 and TRBJ1-2, with 7 nucleotides matching TRBD1. TRBV23-1 is given ORF status, its function remaining uncertain. Germline trimming cut 5 bases from V and 4 bases from J; bases unmatched to any gene: 4. This CDR3 is 13 amino acids long. This chain's CDR3 is CASSYGQVYGYTF. CDR3 coding DNA: TGCGCCAGCAGTTACGGACAGGTCTATGGCTACACCTTC.

The V gene is TRBV5-1, the J gene TRBJ2-3; 9 bases line up with TRBD2. The CDR3 is made up of 16 amino acids. The V segment lost 0 bases and the J segment 6 bases; nucleotides outside the gene matches: 8. Germline V gene sequence: CDR1 SGHRS, CDR2 YFSETQ. This chain's CDR3 is CASSLAAAGGVDTQYF. The CDR3 DNA reads TGCGCCAGCAGCTTGGCGGCGGCGGGAGGGGTGGATACGCAGTATTTT.

The chain couples TRBV3-1 (or the pseudogene TRBV3-2) to TRBJ1-6; possible D gene TRBD1, 5 bases. CDR1 and CDR2 from the germline V gene are LGHDT and YNNKEL (reference sequence). The V end lost 0 bases, the J end lost 6 bases, and 12 bases lay between the germline ends. The CDR3 is 16 amino acids. CDR3 sequence (DNA): TGTGCCAGCAGCCAAGATTTGGGACTCTCTAATTCACCCCTCCACTTT. Translated: CASSQDLGLSNSPLHF.

V usage is TRBV6-5 and J usage is TRBJ2-2, with D possibly being TRBD1 (5 bases). The V gene lost 0 bases and the J gene lost 5 bases, with 7 bases spanning the gap. This CDR3 is built from 14 residues. The germline V gene encodes CDR1 MNHEY and CDR2 SVGAGI. The CDR3 is CASSYSSGTGELFF. The CDR3 DNA sequence: TGTGCCAGCAGTTACTCTTCAGGGACCGGGGAGCTGTTTTTT.

The chain has TRBV19 and TRBJ1-2, with a tentative D call TRBD1 (6 bases). The length of the CDR3 is 13 residues. The V end lost 9 bases, the J end lost 5 bases, and 16 bases lay between the germline ends. Germline V CDR1 and CDR2: LNHDA, SQIVND (reference sequence). CDR3 protein: CASLQGNHYGYTF. The CDR3 DNA sequence: TGTGCCAGCCTTCAGGGGAATCATTATGGCTACACCTTC. The entire variable domain, with the rest obtained from reference TRBV19 and TRBJ1-2, is as follows: DGGITQSPKYLFRKEGQNVTLSCEQNLNHDAMYWYRQDPGQGLRLIYYSQIVNDFQKGDIAEGYSVSREKKESFPLTVTSAQKNPTAFYLCASLQGNHYGYTFGSGTRLTVV.

The chain employs TRBV6-4 and TRBJ1-3; D perhaps matches TRBD1 (5 bases). The CDR3 is 14 amino acids. In germline, CDR1 is MRHNA, CDR2 SNTAGT. The V gene lost 4 bases and the J gene lost 2 bases, with 9 bases spanning the gap. CDR3 in amino acids: CASSAGLPGNTIYF. The DNA of the CDR3 is TGTGCCAGCAGTGCGGGACTGCCTGGAAACACCATATATTTT.

This clone was observed once. V and J are TRBV3-1 (or the pseudogene TRBV3-2) and TRBJ1-2; D perhaps matches TRBD1 (5 bases). Germline CDR1 reads LGHDT; CDR2 reads YNNKEL (reference sequence). V lost 6 bases, J lost 8 bases, and 13 bases lay in between. The CDR3 has 12 residues. CDR3 protein: CASSQSGDGYTF. CDR3 sequence (DNA): TGTGCCAGCAGTCAGTCGGGGGACGGCTACACCTTC.

The J gene is TRBJ2-1, the V gene TRBV6-5; the match to TRBD2 covers 9 bases. Germline lookup yields CDR1 MNHEY and CDR2 SVGAGI. The CDR3 has 15 amino acids. The J segment lost 6 bases and the V segment lost 8 bases, leaving 11 bases of the junction unmatched. CDR3 sequence reads: CASSKGAGGTNEQFF. Written as DNA, the CDR3 is TGTGCCAGCTCTAAAGGGGCGGGGGGGACCAATGAGCAGTTCTTC.

The chain couples TRBV6-5 to TRBJ1-5, with 7 positions matching TRBD1. J was trimmed by 7 bases and V by 5 bases; bases with no gene match: 8. The germline gives CDR1 MNHEY, CDR2 SVGAGI. The CDR3 totals 14 residues. The chain's CDR3 is CASSPSQGLQPQHF. For the CDR3, the DNA is TGTGCCAGCAGTCCATCACAGGGGTTGCAGCCCCAGCATTTT.

A note on this clone: The same CDR3 can be traced to other DNA sequences in this sample. The rearrangement links TRBV18 to TRBJ1-5, with TRBD1 as a possible D gene (6 bases). CDR1 and CDR2 from the germline V gene are KGHSH and LQKENI. Between the trimmed V and J ends, which lost 6 bases and 5 bases, there was a span of 11 bases. The CDR3 spans 13 residues. The CDR3 bases are TGTGCCAGCTCGCCATCAGGGGATCAGCCCCAGCATTTT. Translated: CASSPSGDQPQHF.